This T cell receptor beta chain was retrieved from a study of control samples from healthy donors and cancer patients. TCRdb's table, derived via immunoSEQ multiplex PCR, lists solely in-frame clones and lacks some. The sample shows around 130,000 clones, about 88% of them seen only once. The sample comprised blood. The TCR was taken from a man aged 50 to 60 in good health.

The CDR3 coding sequence is TGCGCCAGCAGCCTACACACCGGGACAGGAGACAATGAGCAGTTCTTC. Translation: CASSLHTGTGDNEQFF. The J gene is TRBJ2-1, the V gene TRBV5-1, with 8 bases fitting TRBD1. V shed 4 bases and J 5 bases; nucleotides not matched to a gene: 11. The germline CDR1 and CDR2 sequences are SGHRS and YFSETQ. The CDR3 consists of 16 residues.